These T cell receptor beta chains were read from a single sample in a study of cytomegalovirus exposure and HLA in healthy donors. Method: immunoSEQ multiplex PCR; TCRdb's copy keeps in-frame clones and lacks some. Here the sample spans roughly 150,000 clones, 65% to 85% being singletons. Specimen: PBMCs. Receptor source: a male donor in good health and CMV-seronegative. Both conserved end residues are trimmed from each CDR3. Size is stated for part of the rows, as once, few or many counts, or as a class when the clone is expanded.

ASSMGRPGANVLT TRBV19 once
ASSGGQRYGYT TRBV6-1 .
ASSQEAGDIVRF TRBV7-3 .
SVQGRDRVRHEQY TRBV29-1 .
ASSHRNTEAF TRBV7-6 .
ASSLGQGSRSSYEQY TRBV5-1 .
ASSGRTSGSGEQY TRBV28 few
SVEDPRARHGYT TRBV29-1 .
ASSSQSSSYGYT TRBV7-8 .
ASSFRDEQY TRBV5-1 once